This T cell receptor beta chain originates from a study of metastatic and nonmetastatic thyroid tumors. Study overall: Malignant thyroid and benign thyroid patients provided blood and tumor or nodule tissue whose repertoires were compared. General observations from the study: It was reportedly found that TCR beta diversity was significantly higher in malignant thyroid tumors than in benign nodules, a difference seen in both blood and tumor samples.

The CDR3 has 13 amino acids. Germline CDR1 reads LNHDA; CDR2 reads SQIVND (reference sequence). V dropped 7 bases and J dropped 1 base, with 11 bases sitting between them. Before thyroid surgery, none of the patients had received any treatment. Study processing details: Variation in CDR3 across clinicopathological groups served as the basis for constructing a distant-metastasis classifier in papillary thyroid cancer. MiXCR re-clonotyped the PCR reads for TCRdb. The authors' filters were not applied to this entry. The sample lists approximately 38,000 clones; less than 20% were seen once. Details on this clone: Its cognate antigen is unknown.

The sequenced sample consisted of tumor tissue. The origin of this receptor is a female donor with papillary thyroid cancer or a benign thyroid nodule (not recorded which). Some clones in this sample may be carry-over from other donors' samples. The chain joins TRBV19 to TRBJ2-7, with D possibly TRBD1 on 5 matching bases. Here the CDR3 DNA reads TGTGCCAGTAACCCGGACAAGTCCTACGAGCAGTACTTC. Its translation is CASNPDKSYEQYF.